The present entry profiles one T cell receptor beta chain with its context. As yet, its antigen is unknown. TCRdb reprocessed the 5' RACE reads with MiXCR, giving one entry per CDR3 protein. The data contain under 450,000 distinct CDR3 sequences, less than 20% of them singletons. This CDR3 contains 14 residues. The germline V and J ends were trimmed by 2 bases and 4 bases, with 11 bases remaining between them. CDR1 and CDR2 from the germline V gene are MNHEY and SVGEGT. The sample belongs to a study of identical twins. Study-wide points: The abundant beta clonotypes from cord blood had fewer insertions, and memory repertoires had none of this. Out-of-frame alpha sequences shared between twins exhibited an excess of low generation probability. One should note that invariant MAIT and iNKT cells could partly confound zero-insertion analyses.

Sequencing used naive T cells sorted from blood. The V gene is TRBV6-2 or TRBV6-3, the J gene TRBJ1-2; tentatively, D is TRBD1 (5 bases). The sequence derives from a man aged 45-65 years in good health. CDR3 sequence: CASSYTIGTYGYTF. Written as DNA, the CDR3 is TGTGCCAGCAGTTACACCATAGGGACCTATGGCTACACCTTC.